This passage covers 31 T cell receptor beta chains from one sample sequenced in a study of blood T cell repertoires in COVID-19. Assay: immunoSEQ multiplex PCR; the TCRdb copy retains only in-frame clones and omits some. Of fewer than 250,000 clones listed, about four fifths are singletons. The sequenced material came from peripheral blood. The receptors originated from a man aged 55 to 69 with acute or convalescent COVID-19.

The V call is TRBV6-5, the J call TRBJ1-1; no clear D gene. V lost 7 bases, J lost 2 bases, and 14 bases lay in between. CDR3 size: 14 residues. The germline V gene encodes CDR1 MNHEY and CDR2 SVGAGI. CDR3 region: CASTKEGLNTEAFF. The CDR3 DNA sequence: TGTGCCAGCACCAAAGAGGGTCTAAACACTGAAGCTTTCTTT.

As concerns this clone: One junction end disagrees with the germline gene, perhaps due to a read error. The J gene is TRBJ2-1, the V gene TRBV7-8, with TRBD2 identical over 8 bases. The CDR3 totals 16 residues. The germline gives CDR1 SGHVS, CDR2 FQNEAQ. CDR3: CASILLVAGGYNEQFF. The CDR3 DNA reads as TGTGCCAGCATCTTACTGGTGGCGGGGGGTTACAATGAGCAGTTCTTC.

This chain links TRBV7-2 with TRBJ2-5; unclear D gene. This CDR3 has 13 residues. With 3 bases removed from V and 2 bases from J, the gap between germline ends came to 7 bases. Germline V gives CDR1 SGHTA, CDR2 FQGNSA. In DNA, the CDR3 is TGTGCCAGCAGCTTTAACGGGCAAGAGACCCAGTACTTC. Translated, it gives CASSFNGQETQYF.

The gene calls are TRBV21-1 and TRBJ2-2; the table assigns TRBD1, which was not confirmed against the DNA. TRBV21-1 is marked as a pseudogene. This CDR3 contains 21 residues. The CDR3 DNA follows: TGTGCCAGCAGCAAAGTACAGGGACAGGGATCCCAAAGCACCTACACCGGGGAGCTGTTTTTT. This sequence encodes CASSKVQGQGSQSTYTGELFF.

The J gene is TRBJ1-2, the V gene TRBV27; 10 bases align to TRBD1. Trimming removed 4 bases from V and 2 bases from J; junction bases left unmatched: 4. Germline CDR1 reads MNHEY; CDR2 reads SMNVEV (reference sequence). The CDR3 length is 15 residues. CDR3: CASSSWGQGNYGYTF. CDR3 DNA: TGTGCCAGCAGTTCCTGGGGACAGGGGAACTATGGCTACACCTTC.

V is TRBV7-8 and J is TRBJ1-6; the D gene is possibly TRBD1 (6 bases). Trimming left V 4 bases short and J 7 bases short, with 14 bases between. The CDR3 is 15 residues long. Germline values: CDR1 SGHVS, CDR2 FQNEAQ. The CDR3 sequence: CASSSAGTRNSPLHF. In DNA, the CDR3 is TGTGCCAGCAGCTCCGCCGGGACAAGAAATTCACCCCTCCACTTT.

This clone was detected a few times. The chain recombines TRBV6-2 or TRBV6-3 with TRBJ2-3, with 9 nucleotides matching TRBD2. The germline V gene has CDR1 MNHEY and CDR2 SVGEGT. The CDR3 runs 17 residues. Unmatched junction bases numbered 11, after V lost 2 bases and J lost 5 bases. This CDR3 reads CASSYMQAGGRKDTQYF. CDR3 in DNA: TGTGCCAGCAGTTACATGCAAGCGGGGGGCCGGAAAGATACGCAGTATTTT.

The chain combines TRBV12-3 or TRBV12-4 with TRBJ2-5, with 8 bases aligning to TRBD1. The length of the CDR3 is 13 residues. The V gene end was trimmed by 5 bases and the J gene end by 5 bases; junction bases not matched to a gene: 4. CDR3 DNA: TGTGCCAGCAGTCTAAGGACAGGGGAGACCCAGTACTTC. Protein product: CASSLRTGETQYF.

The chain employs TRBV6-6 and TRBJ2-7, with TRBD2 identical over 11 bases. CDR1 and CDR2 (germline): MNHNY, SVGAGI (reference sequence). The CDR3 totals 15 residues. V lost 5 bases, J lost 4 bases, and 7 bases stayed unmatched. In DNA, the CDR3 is TGTGCCAGCAGTCGGACTAGCGGGTCAAATTACGAGCAGTACTTC. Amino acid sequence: CASSRTSGSNYEQYF.

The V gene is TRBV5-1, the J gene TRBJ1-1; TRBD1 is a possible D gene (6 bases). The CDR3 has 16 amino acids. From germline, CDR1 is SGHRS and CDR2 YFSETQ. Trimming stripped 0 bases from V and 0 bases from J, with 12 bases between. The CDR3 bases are TGCGCCAGCAGCTTGGGCTGGACAGCCCTGAACACTGAAGCTTTCTTT. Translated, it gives CASSLGWTALNTEAFF.

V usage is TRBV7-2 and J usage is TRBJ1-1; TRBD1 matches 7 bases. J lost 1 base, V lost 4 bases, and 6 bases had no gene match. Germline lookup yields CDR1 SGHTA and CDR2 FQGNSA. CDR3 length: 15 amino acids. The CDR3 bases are TGTGCCAGCAGCTCACATGCAGGGGGGAACACTGAAGCTTTCTTT. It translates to CASSSHAGGNTEAFF.

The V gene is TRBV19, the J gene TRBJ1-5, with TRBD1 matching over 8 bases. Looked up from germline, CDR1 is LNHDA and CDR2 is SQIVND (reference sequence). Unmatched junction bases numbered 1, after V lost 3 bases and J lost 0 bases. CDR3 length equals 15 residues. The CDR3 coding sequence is TGTGCCAGTAGTATGGGACAGGATAGCAATCAGCCCCAGCATTTT. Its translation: CASSMGQDSNQPQHF.

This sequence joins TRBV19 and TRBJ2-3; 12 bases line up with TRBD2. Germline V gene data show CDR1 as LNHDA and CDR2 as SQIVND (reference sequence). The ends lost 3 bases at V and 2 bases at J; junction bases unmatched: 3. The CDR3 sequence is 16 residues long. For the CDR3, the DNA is TGTGCCAGTAGTATCCTAGCGGGGGGGAACACAGATACGCAGTATTTT. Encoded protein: CASSILAGGNTDTQYF.

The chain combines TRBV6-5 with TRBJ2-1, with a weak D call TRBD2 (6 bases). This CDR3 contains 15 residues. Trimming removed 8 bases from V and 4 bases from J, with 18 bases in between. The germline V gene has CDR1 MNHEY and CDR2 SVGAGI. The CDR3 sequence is CASGDSPLVYNEQFF. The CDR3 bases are TGTGCCAGCGGGGACTCCCCGTTGGTATACAATGAGCAGTTCTTC.

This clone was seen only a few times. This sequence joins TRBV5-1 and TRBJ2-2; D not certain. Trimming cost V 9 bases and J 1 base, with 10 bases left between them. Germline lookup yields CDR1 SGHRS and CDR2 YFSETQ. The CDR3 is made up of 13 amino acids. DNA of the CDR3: TGCGCCACTTCGCAACAGAACACCGGGGAGCTGTTTTTT. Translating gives CATSQQNTGELFF.

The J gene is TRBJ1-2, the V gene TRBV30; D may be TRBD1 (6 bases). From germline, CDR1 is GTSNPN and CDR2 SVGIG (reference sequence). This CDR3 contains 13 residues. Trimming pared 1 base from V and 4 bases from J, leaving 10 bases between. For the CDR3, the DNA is TGTGCCTGGAGTGATGGACAGCGCTATGGCTACACCTTC. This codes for CAWSDGQRYGYTF.

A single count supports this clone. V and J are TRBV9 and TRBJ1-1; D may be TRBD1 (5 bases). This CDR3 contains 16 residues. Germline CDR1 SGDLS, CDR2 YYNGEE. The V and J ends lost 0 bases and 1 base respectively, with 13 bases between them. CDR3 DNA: TGTGCCAGCAGCGTAGGTTCAACGGACACGAACACTGAAGCTTTCTTT. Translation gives CASSVGSTDTNTEAFF.

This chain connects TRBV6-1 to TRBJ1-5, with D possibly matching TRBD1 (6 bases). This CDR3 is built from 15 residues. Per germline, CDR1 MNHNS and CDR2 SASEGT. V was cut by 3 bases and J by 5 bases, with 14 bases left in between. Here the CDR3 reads CASSDGGAGYQPQHF. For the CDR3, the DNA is TGTGCCAGCAGTGACGGGGGGGCGGGCTATCAGCCCCAGCATTTT.

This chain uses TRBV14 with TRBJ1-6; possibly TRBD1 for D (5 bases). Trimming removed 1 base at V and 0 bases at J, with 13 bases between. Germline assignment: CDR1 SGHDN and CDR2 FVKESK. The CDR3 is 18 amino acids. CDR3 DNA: TGTGCCAGCAGCCAAGCCCGGGCAGGGCGCTCCTATAATTCACCCCTCCACTTT. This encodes CASSQARAGRSYNSPLHF.

The chain's CDR3 is CASSMTGSGYTF. Here the CDR3 DNA reads TGTGCCAGTAGTATGACAGGGTCCGGCTACACCTTC. The rearrangement links TRBV19 to TRBJ1-2, with 7 bases that match TRBD1. The germline V gene has CDR1 LNHDA and CDR2 SQIVND (reference sequence). Trimming cost V 3 bases and J 8 bases; bases outside gene matches: 3. CDR3 size: 12 residues.

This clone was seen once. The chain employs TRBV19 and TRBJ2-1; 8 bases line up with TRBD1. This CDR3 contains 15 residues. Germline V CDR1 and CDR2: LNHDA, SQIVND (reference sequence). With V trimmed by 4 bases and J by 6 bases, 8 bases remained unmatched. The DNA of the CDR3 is TGTGCCAGTAGTACCGGACAGGGCCTCCTCAATGAGCAGTTCTTC. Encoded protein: CASSTGQGLLNEQFF.

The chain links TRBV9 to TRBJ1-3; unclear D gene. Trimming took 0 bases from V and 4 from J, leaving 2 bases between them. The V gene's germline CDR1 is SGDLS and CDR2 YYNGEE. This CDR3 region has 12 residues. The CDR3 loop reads CASSVAGNTIYF. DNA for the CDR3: TGTGCCAGCAGCGTAGCAGGAAACACCATATATTTT.

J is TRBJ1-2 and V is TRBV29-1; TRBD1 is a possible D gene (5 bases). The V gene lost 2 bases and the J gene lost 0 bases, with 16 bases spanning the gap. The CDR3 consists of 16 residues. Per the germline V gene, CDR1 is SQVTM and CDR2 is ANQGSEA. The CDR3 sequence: CSVEKVQGLPNYGYTF. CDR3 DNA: TGCAGCGTTGAAAAGGTCCAGGGCTTACCTAACTATGGCTACACCTTC.

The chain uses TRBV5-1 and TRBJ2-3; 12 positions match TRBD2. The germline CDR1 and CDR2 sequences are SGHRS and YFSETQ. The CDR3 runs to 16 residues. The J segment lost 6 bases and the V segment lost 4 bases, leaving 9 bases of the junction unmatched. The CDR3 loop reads CASSQSLAGGPDTQYF. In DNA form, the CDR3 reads TGCGCCAGCAGCCAGAGTCTAGCGGGAGGGCCGGATACGCAGTATTTT.

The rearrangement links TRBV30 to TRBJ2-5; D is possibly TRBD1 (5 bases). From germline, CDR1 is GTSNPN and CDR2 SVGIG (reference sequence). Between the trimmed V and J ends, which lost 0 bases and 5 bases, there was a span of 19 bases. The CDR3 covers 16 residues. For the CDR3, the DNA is TGTGCCTGGAGTGTACGGTGGGGCAGGGTAGACGAGACCCAGTACTTC. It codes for CAWSVRWGRVDETQYF. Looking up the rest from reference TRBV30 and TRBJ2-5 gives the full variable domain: SQTIHQWPATLVQPVGSPLSLECTVEGTSNPNLYWYRQAAGRGLQLLFYSVGIGQISSEVPQNLSASRPQDRQFILSSKKLLLSDSGFYLCAWSVRWGRVDETQYFGPGTRLLVL.

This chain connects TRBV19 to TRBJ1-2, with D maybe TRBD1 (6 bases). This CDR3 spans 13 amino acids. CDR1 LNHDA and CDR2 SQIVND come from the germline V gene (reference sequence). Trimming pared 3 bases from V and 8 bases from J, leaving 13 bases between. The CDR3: CASSIQGRIGYTF. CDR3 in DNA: TGTGCCAGTAGTATTCAGGGGCGCATAGGCTACACCTTC.

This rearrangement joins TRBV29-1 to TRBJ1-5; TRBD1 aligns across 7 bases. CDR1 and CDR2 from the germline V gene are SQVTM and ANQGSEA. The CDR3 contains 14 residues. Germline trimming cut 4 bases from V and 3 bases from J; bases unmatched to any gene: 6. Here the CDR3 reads CSVAEGGNNQPQHF. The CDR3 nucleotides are TGCAGCGTTGCCGAAGGGGGCAACAATCAGCCCCAGCATTTT.

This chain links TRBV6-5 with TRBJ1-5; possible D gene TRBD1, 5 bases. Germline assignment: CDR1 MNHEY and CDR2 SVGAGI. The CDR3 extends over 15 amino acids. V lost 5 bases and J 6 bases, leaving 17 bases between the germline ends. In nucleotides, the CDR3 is TGTGCCAGCAGTCCCTTCAGCGGGGGTGGTCAGCCCCAGCATTTT. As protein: CASSPFSGGGQPQHF.

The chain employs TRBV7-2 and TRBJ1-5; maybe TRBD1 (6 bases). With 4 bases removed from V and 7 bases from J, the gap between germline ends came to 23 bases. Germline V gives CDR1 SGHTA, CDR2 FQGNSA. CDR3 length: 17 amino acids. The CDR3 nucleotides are TGTGCCAGCAGCTCACCGGATCGAGAGGGGGGGTGGCAGCCCCAGCATTTT. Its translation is CASSSPDREGGWQPQHF.

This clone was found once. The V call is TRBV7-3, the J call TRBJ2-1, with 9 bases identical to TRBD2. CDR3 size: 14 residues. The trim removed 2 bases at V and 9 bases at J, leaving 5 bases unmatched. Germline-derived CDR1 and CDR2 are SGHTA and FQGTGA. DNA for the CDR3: TGTGCCAGCAGCTTAGGTACTAGCGGGTCTGAGCAGTTCTTC. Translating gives CASSLGTSGSEQFF.

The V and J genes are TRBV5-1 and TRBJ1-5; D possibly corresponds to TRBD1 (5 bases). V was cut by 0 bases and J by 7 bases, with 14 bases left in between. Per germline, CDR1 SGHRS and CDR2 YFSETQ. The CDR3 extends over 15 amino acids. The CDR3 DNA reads TGCGCCAGCAGCTTGGCCGGGGGGGAGCGCCAGCCCCAGCATTTT. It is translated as CASSLAGGERQPQHF.